Listed below are T cell receptor beta chains from one sample, sequenced in a study of CD8 T cells in Susac syndrome. MiXCR, applied by TCRdb to the immunoSEQ multiplex PCR reads, yields one record per CDR3 protein. The table has 240,000 or so distinct CDR3 sequences, 90% to 96% seen once; the top ten hold less than 0.11%. The sequencing sample was made of CD4+ T cells from PBMCs. Every receptor here comes from a human donor with Susac syndrome. Both conserved end residues are part of each CDR3. Fields, in order: D gene, J gene, clone size, V gene, CDR3 length, CDR3 DNA, CDR3 protein. D genes are given only for firm matches. Size is omitted from some rows. Given values are once, few, many or a class for expanded clones.

TRBD1	TRBJ2-7	-	TRBV18	16	TGTGCCAGCTCACCACCGCGCACAGGGGGCTACTACGAGCAGTACTTC	CASSPPRTGGYYEQYF
-	TRBJ2-7	once	TRBV20-1	16	TGCAGTGCTAGAGACCCGGCGGGCGGGATCTCCTACGAGCAGTACTTC	CSARDPAGGISYEQYF
-	TRBJ2-3	-	TRBV29-1	10	TGCAGCGCCCAGGGTGATACGCAGTATTTT	CSAQGDTQYF
-	TRBJ1-2	-	TRBV29-1	11	TGCAGCTGGCCGGGCCCAGGCGGCTACACCTTC	CSWPGPGGYTF
-	TRBJ2-2	-	TRBV7-2	15	TGTGCCAGCAGCTCCGAGAGAGCGGCCCTCGGGGAGCTGTTTTTT	CASSSERAALGELFF
-	TRBJ2-1	-	TRBV5-1	15	TGCGCCAGCAGCTTAGGGGCTACCCCTTACAATGAGCAGTTCTTC	CASSLGATPYNEQFF
TRBD2	TRBJ2-1	-	TRBV27	14	TGTGCCACTTCCAGCCGGGGAGGGGCCAATGAGCAGTTCTTC	CATSSRGGANEQFF
TRBD1	TRBJ2-1	once	TRBV27	14	TGTGCCAGCAGTTTCTATTCGGGACAGGCGATCAAGTTCTTC	CASSFYSGQAIKFF
-	TRBJ1-2	-	TRBV28	13	TGTGCCAGCACCCAGACTGACCTCTATGGCTACACCTTC	CASTQTDLYGYTF
TRBD2	TRBJ2-5	-	TRBV9	16	TGTGCCAGCAGCAGGGGACTAGCGGGAGCTTGGGAGACCCAGTACTTC	CASSRGLAGAWETQYF
TRBD1	TRBJ2-7	-	TRBV12-3/TRBV12-4	15	TGTGCCAGCAGTCTCCATGGGGACAGTACCTACGAGCAGTACTTC	CASSLHGDSTYEQYF
-	TRBJ2-3	-	TRBV2	14	TGTGCCAGCATTAAAACGGGCACCGCAGATACGCAGTATTTT	CASIKTGTADTQYF
TRBD1	TRBJ2-7	-	TRBV5-1	14	TGTGCCAGCAGCCCGGGACAGGGGTTGTACGAGCAGTACTTC	CASSPGQGLYEQYF
-	TRBJ2-7	-	TRBV5-1	14	TGCGCCAGCAGGCCCACTAGGCAGGGCTACGAGCAGTACTTC	CASRPTRQGYEQYF
TRBD2	TRBJ2-5	-	TRBV6-5	16	TGTGCCAGCAGTTACCAAGGACTAGCGGCAAAAGAGACCCAGTACTTC	CASSYQGLAAKETQYF
TRBD2	TRBJ2-1	-	TRBV24-1	12	TGTGCCACCTCTTCGGCGGGAGATGAGCAGTTCTTC	CATSSAGDEQFF
TRBD2	TRBJ2-1	-	TRBV5-4	14	TGTGCCAGCAGCATCCTTAGCGGGAGTGGTGAGCAGTTCTTC	CASSILSGSGEQFF
-	TRBJ1-2	-	TRBV27	13	TGTGCCAGCAGTCCCTCGGGGAGGGATGGCTACACCTTC	CASSPSGRDGYTF
-	TRBJ2-3	-	TRBV15	15	TGTGCCACCAGTCGTCCGGGACTCTTAACAGATACGCAGTATTTT	CATSRPGLLTDTQYF
-	TRBJ1-1	-	TRBV12-3/TRBV12-4	14	TGTGCCAGCAGTTTAGTTCCGTCAGTCACTGAAGCTTTCTTT	CASSLVPSVTEAFF
-	TRBJ2-5	-	TRBV9	14	TGTGCCAGCAGCGTTGGGCCCGGACCAGAGACCCAGTACTTC	CASSVGPGPETQYF
TRBD2	TRBJ2-3	-	TRBV14	15	TGTGCCAGCAGCCCAAGACTAGCCAGCACAGATACGCAGTATTTT	CASSPRLASTDTQYF
-	TRBJ2-7	few	TRBV3-1	14	TGTGCCAGCAGCCAAGCAGGGGGGGATTACGAGCAGTACTTC	CASSQAGGDYEQYF
-	TRBJ2-3	-	TRBV20-1	14	TGCAGTGCTGGTGGGACTCAACCCACAGATACGCAGTATTTT	CSAGGTQPTDTQYF
-	TRBJ1-2	-	TRBV9	14	TGTGCCAGCAGCCTGCGCCCGGGCGGGGAGGGCTACACCTTC	CASSLRPGGEGYTF
-	TRBJ2-7	-	TRBV28	13	TGTGCCAGCGTCAGGGCTAATCTCGACGAGCAGTACTTC	CASVRANLDEQYF
TRBD2	TRBJ2-1	-	TRBV11-2	16	TGTGCCAGCAGCATCACGACTAGCGGGAGTCCGCTTGAGCAGTTCTTC	CASSITTSGSPLEQFF
-	TRBJ2-6	-	TRBV27	15	TGTGCCAGCAGTTTATATGGGGCTGGGGCCAACGTCCTGACTTTC	CASSLYGAGANVLTF
-	TRBJ2-7	-	TRBV20-1	13	TGCAGTGCTAGATTTCAGGGTACTTACGAGCAGTACTTC	CSARFQGTYEQYF
-	TRBJ2-1	-	TRBV29-1	11	TGCAGCCACGGGCTGTACAATGAGCAGTTCTTC	CSHGLYNEQFF
TRBD1	TRBJ2-1	-	TRBV12-3/TRBV12-4	15	TGTGCCAGCAGCTACAGGGGGTTCACCTACAATGAGCAGTTCTTC	CASSYRGFTYNEQFF
-	TRBJ1-5	once	TRBV27	13	TGTGCCAGCAGTTTAAATCGCTATCAGCCCCAGCATTTT	CASSLNRYQPQHF
-	TRBJ2-4	-	TRBV5-1	11	TGCGCCAGCCGATCCGGGAACATTCAGTACTTC	CASRSGNIQYF
-	TRBJ1-5	-	TRBV3-1	14	TGTGCCAGCAGCCAGGCCCGGGGCGGGCAGCCCCAGCATTTT	CASSQARGGQPQHF
TRBD2	TRBJ2-7	-	TRBV7-7	13	TGTGCTAGCAGCCTCAGCGGGAGGGGTGAGCAGTACTTC	CASSLSGRGEQYF
-	TRBJ2-5	-	TRBV7-9	14	TGTGCCAGCAGCAGGAGACAGAGGAGCGAGACCCAGTACTTC	CASSRRQRSETQYF
-	TRBJ2-7	-	TRBV2	12	TGTGCCAGCAGTGAAATGGACTACGAGCAGTACTTC	CASSEMDYEQYF
-	TRBJ2-7	-	TRBV19	15	TGTGCCAGTAGTATAGGCTGGGATTCTACGGACGAGCAGTACTTC	CASSIGWDSTDEQYF
-	TRBJ2-3	-	TRBV12-3/TRBV12-4	14	TGTGCCAGCAGTTTAGGGTTAGCGCTAGATACGCAGTATTTT	CASSLGLALDTQYF
-	TRBJ2-7	-	TRBV4-2	14	TGTGCCAGCAGCCAAGGGGTAGGGTCCTACGAGCAGTACTTC	CASSQGVGSYEQYF
-	TRBJ1-3	-	TRBV15	14	TGTGCCACCAGCAAAGGGGCGCAAGGAAACACCATATATTTT	CATSKGAQGNTIYF
-	TRBJ2-7	-	TRBV29-1	13	TGCAGCGTTGACGGTGGTCCGGGGTACGAGCAGTACTTC	CSVDGGPGYEQYF
TRBD1	TRBJ2-1	-	TRBV7-3	14	TGTGCCAGCAGCTTAACGTCAGTGGACAGGGGGAAGGCCTTC	CASSLTSVDRGKAF
-	TRBJ1-4	-	TRBV5-1	15	TGCGCCAGCAGCTTGGAAGGCGGGCGGAAGGAAAAACTGTTTTTT	CASSLEGGRKEKLFF
-	TRBJ1-1	-	TRBV4-1	15	TGCGCCAGCAGCGGAGACCCGGGGCGATATACTGAAGCTTTCTTT	CASSGDPGRYTEAFF
TRBD1	TRBJ1-1	-	TRBV20-1	15	TGCAGTGCTAGAGATCTAGGGGGCGCAGACACTGAAGCTTTCTTT	CSARDLGGADTEAFF
-	TRBJ2-3	-	TRBV28	15	TGTGCCAGCAGTCCAGACCGGTATAGCACAGATACGCAGTATTTT	CASSPDRYSTDTQYF
-	TRBJ2-6	-	TRBV20-1	15	TGCAGTGCTAGAGTAATGGGAGCTGGGGCCAACGTCCTGACTTTC	CSARVMGAGANVLTF
TRBD1	TRBJ1-5	-	TRBV27	15	TGTGCCAGCAGTGGGAGACAGGGGAATAATCAGCCCCAGCATTTT	CASSGRQGNNQPQHF
TRBD1	TRBJ2-7	-	TRBV25-1	13	TGTGCCTGGCACAGGGGTGGGCACTACGAGCAGTACTTC	CAWHRGGHYEQYF
TRBD1	TRBJ1-2	once	TRBV9	14	TGTGCCAGCAGCGTCACAGGGGGTAACTATGGCTACACCTTC	CASSVTGGNYGYTF
TRBD1	TRBJ1-2	-	TRBV18	14	TGTGCCAGCGAAACCGGGACAGGGAGCTATGGCTACACCTTC	CASETGTGSYGYTF
TRBD2	TRBJ2-1	-	TRBV5-1	14	TGCGCCAGCAGCTCGGGACTAGCGGGAGTTGAGCAGTTCTTC	CASSSGLAGVEQFF
TRBD2	TRBJ2-3	-	TRBV20-1	15	TGCAGTGCTAGCCCTGGGCGGGAGAATGAAGATACGCAGTATTTT	CSASPGRENEDTQYF
TRBD1	TRBJ2-1	-	TRBV12-3/TRBV12-4	18	TGTGCCAGCACCCTTGGGTGGGGACAGGGGGCGGTTTACAATGAGCAGTTCTTC	CASTLGWGQGAVYNEQFF
TRBD2	TRBJ2-1	-	TRBV15	14	TGTGCCACCAGCGTGGGACTAGCGGTCGATGAGCAGTTCTTC	CATSVGLAVDEQFF
-	TRBJ1-1	-	TRBV5-4	13	TGTGCCAGCAGCTTCCCGAAAGGGCAGGGAACTTTCTTT	CASSFPKGQGTFF
-	TRBJ2-2	-	TRBV9	13	TGTGCCAGCAGCGTAAAAATTTGGGGGGAGCTGTTTTTT	CASSVKIWGELFF
-	TRBJ1-4	-	TRBV20-1	14	TGCAGTGCTAGGGAGAGCACCGCTAATGAAAAACTGTTTTTT	CSARESTANEKLFF